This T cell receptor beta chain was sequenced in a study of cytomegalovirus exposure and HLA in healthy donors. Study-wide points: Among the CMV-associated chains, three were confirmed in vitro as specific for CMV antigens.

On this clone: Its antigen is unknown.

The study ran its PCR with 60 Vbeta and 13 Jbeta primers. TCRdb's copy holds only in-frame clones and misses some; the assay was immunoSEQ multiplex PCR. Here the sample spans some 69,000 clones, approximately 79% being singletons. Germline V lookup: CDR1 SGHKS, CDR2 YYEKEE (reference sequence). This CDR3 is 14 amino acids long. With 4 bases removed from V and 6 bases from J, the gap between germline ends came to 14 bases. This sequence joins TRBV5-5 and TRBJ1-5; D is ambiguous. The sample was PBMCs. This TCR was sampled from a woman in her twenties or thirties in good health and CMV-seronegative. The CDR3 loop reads CASSPSMGSQPQHF. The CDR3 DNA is TGTGCCAGCAGCCCAAGTATGGGGAGTCAGCCCCAGCATTTT.